This T cell receptor (beta chain) originates from a study of blood T cell repertoires in COVID-19. CDR3 length: 13 residues. Germline CDR1 is GTSNPN and CDR2 is SVGIG (reference sequence). V was clipped by 3 bases and J by 8 bases; unmatched bases: 8. The table came from immunoSEQ multiplex PCR; TCRdb's copy has only in-frame clones and leaves some out. The data show about 330,000 clones, more than 85% seen once. The study counted Cohort 3 donors as recovered given two negative PCRs, clearance, or symptom resolution. This clone occurred once. V gene TRBV30 combines with J gene TRBJ1-2; 8 nucleotides align to TRBD1. The source is a woman in her 30s who had recovered from COVID-19. The sample was PBMCs or T cells enriched from blood (not recorded which). This chain's CDR3 is CAWSYPDRGGYTF. The CDR3 DNA sequence: TGTGCCTGGAGCTACCCCGACAGGGGCGGCTACACCTTC.